This section outlines one T cell receptor delta chain sequence together with its context. By its share of the sample, this clone is hyperexpanded (1% or more). The antigen it binds to is not known. The input lacks base qualities; no much larger clone sits a single base away. CDR1 and CDR2, looked up from the germline V gene, are GEAIGNYY and EKD. Counted from cysteine to phenylalanine, this CDR3 has 15 amino acids. Here the CDR3 DNA is all that survives: 45 bases in frame from base 1. Ends trimmed: V by 2 bases, J by 1 base; bases unmatched to a gene: 1. The same treatment, consisting of spiramycin and/or pyrimethamine plus sulfadiazine plus folinic acid, was given to mothers of infected and uninfected infants alike. Every infant, whether infected or uninfected, was delivered at term after more than 37 weeks of gestation. About 0.98 mL of blood was turned into PBMCs through Lymphoprep gradient centrifugation, and the PBMCs were then cryopreserved in liquid nitrogen and sent to Belgium. After thawing, PBMCs were labeled with Zombie NIR viability dye and stained with CD3, TCR gammadelta, Vgamma9 and Vdelta2 antibodies. Sorting of CD3+ TCRgammadelta+ T cells was performed on a FACSAria III, with a mean purity of approximately 98%. The RNeasy Micro Kit was used to isolate RNA from approximately 9,800 sorted gammadelta T cells per sample. Infants were born to mothers enrolled with primary T. gondii infection during pregnancy. The infants' peripheral blood was drawn at an outpatient microbiology and virology center located in Pavia, Italy.

The record originates from a study of Vγ9Vδ2 T cells in congenital toxoplasmosis (dated by TCRdb to the early 2020s). Background on the whole study: IgG, IgM and IgA serology, Western blot and an in-house interferon-gamma release assay were used to diagnose congenital toxoplasmosis. Repertoires were sequenced from infants at 2 months after birth and at 1 year of age. This study compared the CDR3 repertoires of the gamma and delta chains in sorted blood gammadelta T cells from congenitally T. gondii-infected infants versus uninfected infants. TCR sequencing was performed on 5 or 6 infected and roughly 10 uninfected infants at 2 months and on 3 infected and 4 uninfected infants at 1 year. What the work shows at the level of the full study, not this receptor alone: Two months was the earliest age with enough suitable sample material for TCR repertoire analysis, so newborn repertoires were not sequenced. The repertoire differences between infected and uninfected infants were less clear at 1 year of age than at 2 months. Compared with uninfected infants, infected infants at 2 months appeared to have fewer N additions in their TRGV9 and TRDV2 CDR3s, and this was especially true for TRDV2-TRDJ1 sequences. High prevalence of a public TRGV9 clonotype was observed in both infected and uninfected infants. In roughly 2-month-old infants, germline-encoded fetal-type TRDV2 CDR3 sequences seemed to be more common in infected than in uninfected infants, which suggests a footprint of in utero expansion.

Using SuperScript II, cDNA was generated through template-switch reverse transcription, with TRGC- and TRDC-specific primers combined in a single tube. The TRGC primer was designed so that it binds both the TRGC1 and the TRGC2 constant genes. The KAPA Real-Time Library Amplification Kit was used to amplify TRG and TRD, and AMPure XP beads were used for purification between steps. Index PCR with the Nextera XT Index Kit was used to add Illumina sequencing adapters. An Illumina MiSeq with the V2 300 kit was used to sequence the TRG and TRD amplicons, producing 150 bp paired-end reads. The paper's processing steps were these. Read quality was checked with FastQC version 0.11.8 before further analysis. Reads were aligned against the TRG or TRD reference genes from GenBank, and CDR3 sequences were constructed using MiXCR version 3.0.3. MiXCR defaults were kept, except that TRDD gene segments were assembled using 3 rather than 5 consecutive nucleotides. N additions, CDR3 length, J segment length and clonotype sharing between samples were computed with VDJtools version 1.2.1. Out-of-frame CDR3 sequences and those containing stop codons were excluded from analysis. Infant repertoires were assessed for overlap with previously published fetal, cord blood and adult blood Vgamma9Vdelta2 repertoires. Identical DNA sequences were merged into single rows after TCRdb reprocessed the public reads with CATT. TCRdb, rather than the study authors, made the V and J calls. The sample table lists 300 to 450 delta-chain clones, around 58% of them with a count of one. In total, the top ten clones hold roughly 60% of the sample.

The sequence is built from TRDV2 and TRDJ2; 9 central nucleotides agree with TRDD3. The source of this sequence is a child under 10 years old born to a mother with Toxoplasma gondii infection during pregnancy, either congenitally infected or uninfected (not recorded which). Sequenced material: gamma-delta T cells from blood. The CDR3 is CACDILGDLTAQLFF. The nucleotides read TGTGCCTGTGACATACTGGGGGATTTGACAGCACAACTCTTCTTT.